This T cell receptor (beta chain) stems from a study of blood T cell repertoires in COVID-19. Study overall: Acute and convalescent COVID-19 specimens originated in the United States, Italy and Spain. The cDNA or gDNA used as material had been derived from T cells, B-cell-depleted T cells, or PBMCs.

Under the authors' procedure: Amplified reference gene primers provided the basis for estimating nucleated cell counts. This table comes from immunoSEQ multiplex PCR, and its TCRdb copy is limited to in-frame clones, with some not included. V and J calls and clone size come straight from that table; D and trimming were deduced from the DNA. The repertoire holds some 73,000 clones, around 70% seen once, with 22% in the top ten. The CDR3 loop spans 12 amino acids. V lost 2 bases to trimming and J lost 7 bases, with 8 bases between them. The germline CDR1 and CDR2 sequences are MGHDK and SYGVNS. V gene TRBV25-1 combines with J gene TRBJ1-1; no clear D gene. The sample was peripheral blood. This receptor was identified in a man aged 55 to 70 with acute or convalescent COVID-19. CDR3: CASSENYIEAFF. The DNA for the CDR3 is TGTGCCAGCAGTGAAAACTACATTGAAGCTTTCTTT.